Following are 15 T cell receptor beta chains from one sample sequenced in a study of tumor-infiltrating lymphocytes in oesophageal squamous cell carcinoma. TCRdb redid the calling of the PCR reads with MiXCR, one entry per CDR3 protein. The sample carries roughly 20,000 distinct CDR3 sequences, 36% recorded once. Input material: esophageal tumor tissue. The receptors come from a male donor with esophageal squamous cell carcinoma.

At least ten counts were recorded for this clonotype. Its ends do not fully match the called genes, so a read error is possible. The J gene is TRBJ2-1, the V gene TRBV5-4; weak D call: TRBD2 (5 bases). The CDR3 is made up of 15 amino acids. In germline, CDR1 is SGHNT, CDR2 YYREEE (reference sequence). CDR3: CATQRTGSPYNEQFF. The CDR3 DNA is TGCGCCACCCAACGGACTGGCTCGCCCTACAATGAGCAGTTCTTC.

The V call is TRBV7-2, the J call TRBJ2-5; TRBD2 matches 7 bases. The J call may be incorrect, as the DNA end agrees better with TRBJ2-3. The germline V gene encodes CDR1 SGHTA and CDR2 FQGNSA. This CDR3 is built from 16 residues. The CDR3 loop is CASSLLAGDLTDTQYF. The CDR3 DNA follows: TGTGCCAGCAGCTTATTGGCGGGGGATCTCACAGATACGCAGTATTTT.

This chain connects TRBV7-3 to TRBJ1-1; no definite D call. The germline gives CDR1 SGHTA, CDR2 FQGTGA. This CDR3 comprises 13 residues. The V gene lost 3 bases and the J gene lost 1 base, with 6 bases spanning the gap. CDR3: CASSLGRNTEAFF. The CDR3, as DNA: TGTGCCAGCAGCTTGGGCAGGAACACTGAAGCTTTCTTT.

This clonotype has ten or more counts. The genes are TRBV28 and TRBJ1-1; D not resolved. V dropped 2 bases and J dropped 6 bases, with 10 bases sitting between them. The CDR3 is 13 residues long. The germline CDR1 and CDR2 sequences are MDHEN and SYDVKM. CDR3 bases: TGTGCCAGCAGTTTAGGGGATAATGCTGAAGCTTTCTTT. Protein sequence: CASSLGDNAEAFF.

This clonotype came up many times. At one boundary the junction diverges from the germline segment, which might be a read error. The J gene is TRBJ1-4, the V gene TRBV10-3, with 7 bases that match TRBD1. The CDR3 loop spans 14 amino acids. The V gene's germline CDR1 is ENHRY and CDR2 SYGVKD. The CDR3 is CAINERGPSEKLFF. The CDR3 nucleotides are TGTGCCATCAATGAGAGGGGGCCTAGTGAAAAACTGTTTTTT.

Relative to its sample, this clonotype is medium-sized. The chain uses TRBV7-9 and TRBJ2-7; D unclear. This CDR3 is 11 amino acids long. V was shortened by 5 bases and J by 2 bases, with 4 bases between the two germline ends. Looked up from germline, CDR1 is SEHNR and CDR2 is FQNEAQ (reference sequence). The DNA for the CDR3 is TGTGCCAGCAGCAGGGCCTACGAGCAGTACTTC. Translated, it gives CASSRAYEQYF.

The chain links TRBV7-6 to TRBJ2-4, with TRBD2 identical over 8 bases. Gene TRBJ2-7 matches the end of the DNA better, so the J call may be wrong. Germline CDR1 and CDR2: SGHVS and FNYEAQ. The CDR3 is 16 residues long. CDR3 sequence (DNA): TGTGCCAGCAGCCAAACCCCGGGACTAGTATTCCACGAGCAGTACTTC. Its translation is CASSQTPGLVFHEQYF.

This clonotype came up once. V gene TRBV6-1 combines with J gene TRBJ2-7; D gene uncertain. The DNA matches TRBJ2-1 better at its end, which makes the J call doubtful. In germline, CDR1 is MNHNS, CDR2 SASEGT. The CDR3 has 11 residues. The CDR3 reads CASSQDYEQFF. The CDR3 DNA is TGTGCCAGCAGTCAAGACTATGAGCAGTTCTTC.

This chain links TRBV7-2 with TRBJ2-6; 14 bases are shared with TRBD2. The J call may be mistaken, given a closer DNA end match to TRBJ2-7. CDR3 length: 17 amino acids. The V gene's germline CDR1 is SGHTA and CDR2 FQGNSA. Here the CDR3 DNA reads TGTGCCAGCAGCTTAGGGGGCCCGGGACTAGCGGGAGAGGGGCAGTACTTC. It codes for CASSLGGPGLAGEGQYF.

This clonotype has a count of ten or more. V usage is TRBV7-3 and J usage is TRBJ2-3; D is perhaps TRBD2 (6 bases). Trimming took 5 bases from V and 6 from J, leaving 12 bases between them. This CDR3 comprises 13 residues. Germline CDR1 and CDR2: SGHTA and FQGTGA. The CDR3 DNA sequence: TGTGCCAGCAGCCTGACTAGATGGGATACGCAGTATTTT. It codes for CASSLTRWDTQYF.

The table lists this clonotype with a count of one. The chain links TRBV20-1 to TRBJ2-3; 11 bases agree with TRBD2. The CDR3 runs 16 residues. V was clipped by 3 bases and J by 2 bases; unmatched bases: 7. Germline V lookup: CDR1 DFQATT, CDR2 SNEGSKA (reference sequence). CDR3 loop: CSAREWTSGYTDTQYF. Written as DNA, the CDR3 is TGCAGTGCTAGGGAATGGACTAGCGGGTACACAGATACGCAGTATTTT.

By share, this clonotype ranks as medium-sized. CDR3 bases: TGTGCCAGCAGCACCTGGACAGGGGAGGGCTACACCTTC. Amino acids: CASSTWTGEGYTF. The chain is built from TRBV7-2 and TRBJ1-2, with 9 positions matching TRBD1. The ends lost 5 bases at V and 8 bases at J; junction bases unmatched: 6. The CDR3 totals 13 residues. Germline V gives CDR1 SGHTA, CDR2 FQGNSA.

The CDR3 nucleotides read TGTGCCAGCAGCTTAGGGAGGGGAGATGGCTACACCTTC. It yields the protein CASSLGRGDGYTF. The chain carries TRBV7-6 and TRBJ1-2, with D possibly matching TRBD1 (5 bases). V was clipped by 1 base and J by 6 bases, with 9 bases between them. The CDR3 extends over 13 amino acids. Germline CDR1 SGHVS, CDR2 FNYEAQ.

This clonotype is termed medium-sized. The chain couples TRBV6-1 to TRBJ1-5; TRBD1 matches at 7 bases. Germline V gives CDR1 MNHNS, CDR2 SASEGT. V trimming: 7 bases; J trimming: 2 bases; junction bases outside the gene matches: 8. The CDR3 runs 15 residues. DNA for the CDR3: TGTGCCAGCACCCTCTACAGGGGAGGCAATCAGCCCCAGCATTTT. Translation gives CASTLYRGGNQPQHF.

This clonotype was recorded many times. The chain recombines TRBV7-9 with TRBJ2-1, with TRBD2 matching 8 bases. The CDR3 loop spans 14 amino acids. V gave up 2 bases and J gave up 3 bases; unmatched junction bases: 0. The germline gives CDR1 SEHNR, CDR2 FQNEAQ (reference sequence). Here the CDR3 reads CASSLSGGYNEQFF. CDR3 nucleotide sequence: TGTGCCAGCAGCTTAAGCGGGGGCTACAATGAGCAGTTCTTC.